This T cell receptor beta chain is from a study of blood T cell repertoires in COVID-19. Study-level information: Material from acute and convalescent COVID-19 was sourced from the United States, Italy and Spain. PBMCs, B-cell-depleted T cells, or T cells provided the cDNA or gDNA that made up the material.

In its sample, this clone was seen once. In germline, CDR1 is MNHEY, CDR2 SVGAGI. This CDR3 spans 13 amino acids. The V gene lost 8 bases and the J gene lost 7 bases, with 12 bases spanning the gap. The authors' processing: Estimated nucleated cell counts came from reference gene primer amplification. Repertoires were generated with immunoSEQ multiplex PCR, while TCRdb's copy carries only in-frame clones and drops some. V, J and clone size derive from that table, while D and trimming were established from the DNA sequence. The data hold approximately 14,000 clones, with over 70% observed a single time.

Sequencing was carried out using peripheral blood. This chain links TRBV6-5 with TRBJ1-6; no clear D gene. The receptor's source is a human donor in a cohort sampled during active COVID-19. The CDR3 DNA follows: TGTGCCAGCTATCGTGCGGAGAATTCACCCCTCCACTTT. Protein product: CASYRAENSPLHF.